The 32 T cell receptor beta chains below come from one sample, sequenced in a study of CD8+ T cells in alopecia areata (dated by TCRdb to the late 2010s). Library construction relied on the immunoSEQ multiplex PCR assay. To provide template for TCR sequencing, every sample had RNA extracted and reverse transcribed into cDNA. The table comes from immuneACCESS by way of TCRdb, which keeps in-frame sequences with V and J called. Part of the clones is missing from these tables; in studies checked, under half for an unresolved V gene and the rest for unknown reasons. The sample includes about 97,000 clones, with more than 35% observed a single time. Around 1.4% of the sample rests with the top ten. Source material: CD4+ T cells sorted from blood. Source of these receptors: a human donor with alopecia areata.

This chain uses TRBV28 with TRBJ1-2; D is uncertain. The CDR3 covers 11 residues. V lost 3 bases, J lost 6 bases, and 5 bases lay in between. The germline CDR1 and CDR2 sequences are MDHEN and SYDVKM. CDR3 sequence: CASSFRDGYTF. As DNA, the CDR3 is TGTGCCAGCAGTTTCCGGGATGGCTACACCTTC.

This clone was counted a few times. The chain recombines TRBV7-2 with TRBJ2-5; no clear D. The germline V and J ends were trimmed by 3 bases and 1 base, with 6 bases remaining between them. The CDR3 has 13 residues. Germline-derived CDR1 and CDR2 are SGHTA and FQGNSA. The CDR3 DNA reads as TGTGCCAGCAGCTTCGACATCCAAGAGACCCAGTACTTC. Its protein product is CASSFDIQETQYF. Full variable domain (outside the CDR3, taken from reference TRBV7-2 and TRBJ2-5): GAGVSQSPSNKVTEKGKDVELRCDPISGHTALYWYRQSLGQGLEFLIYFQGNSAPDKSGLPSDRFSAERTGGSVSTLTIQRTQQEDSAVYLCASSFDIQETQYFGPGTRLLVL.

The chain is built from TRBV5-1 and TRBJ2-2; D ambiguous. The CDR3 contains 16 residues. Germline V gene lookup returns CDR1 SGHRS and CDR2 YFSETQ. V lost 1 base and J 4 bases, leaving 14 bases between the germline ends. The CDR3 protein is CASSLIALEVTGELFF. CDR3 sequence (DNA): TGCGCCAGCAGCTTGATCGCGTTAGAGGTCACCGGGGAGCTGTTTTTT.

This clone was seen more than once but under ten times. V gene TRBV7-9 combines with J gene TRBJ1-2, with D unclear. The CDR3 has 12 amino acids. Germline lookup yields CDR1 SEHNR and CDR2 FQNEAQ (reference sequence). V gave up 4 bases and J gave up 3 bases, with 6 bases separating them. CDR3 nucleotides: TGTGCCAGCAGCTCGAGTGACTATGGCTACACCTTC. It codes for CASSSSDYGYTF.

This clone was counted between two and nine times. J is TRBJ1-6 and V is TRBV30, with D perhaps matching TRBD1 (6 bases). This CDR3 region has 14 residues. Germline V CDR1 and CDR2: GTSNPN, SVGIG (reference sequence). Trimming shortened V by 1 base and J by 9 bases, and 13 bases separated the two germline ends. CDR3 loop: CAWSAETGFSPLHF. The CDR3 region has the DNA TGTGCCTGGAGTGCGGAAACAGGGTTTTCACCCCTCCACTTT.

This clone was detected only a few times. The DNA of the CDR3 is TGTGCCAGCAGCTTAGTTGTAGGGTCGAATCAGCCCCAGCATTTT. It translates to CASSLVVGSNQPQHF. This sequence joins TRBV7-2 and TRBJ1-5; D is ambiguous. The V end was cut by 1 base, the J end by 4 bases, with 11 bases between. This CDR3 contains 15 residues. CDR1 is SGHTA and CDR2 is FQGNSA in the germline V gene.

The chain links TRBV7-2 to TRBJ1-6; D is uncertain. Germline V gene sequence: CDR1 SGHTA, CDR2 FQGNSA. This CDR3 spans 15 amino acids. The V end lost 1 base, the J end lost 10 bases, and 14 bases lay between the germline ends. As DNA, the CDR3 is TGTGCCAGCAGCTTAGGTGGATTAAGGAGGTCACCCCTCCACTTT. This translates into CASSLGGLRRSPLHF.

V usage is TRBV11-2 and J usage is TRBJ2-3; D not resolved. Germline CDR1 SGHAT, CDR2 FQNNGV. This CDR3 has 12 amino acids. Between the trimmed V and J ends, which lost 5 bases and 2 bases, there was a span of 5 bases. CDR3 sequence (DNA): TGTGCCAGCAGCCTCCACACAGATACGCAGTATTTT. Residues: CASSLHTDTQYF.

The rearrangement uses TRBV15 and TRBJ2-5; 7 positions agree with TRBD2. Matching the DNA end better, TRBJ2-7 makes the J call doubtful. Germline CDR1 reads LNHNV; CDR2 reads YYDKDF (reference sequence). The CDR3 totals 15 residues. CDR3 sequence: CATSRDGASGYEQYF. The CDR3 DNA sequence: TGTGCCACCAGCAGAGATGGGGCTAGCGGCTACGAGCAGTACTTC.

The chain couples TRBV5-1 to TRBJ2-1; 14 positions agree with TRBD2. Trimming removed 4 bases from V and 6 bases from J; junction bases left unmatched: 3. CDR1 and CDR2 from the germline V gene are SGHRS and YFSETQ. The CDR3 spans 15 residues. Here the CDR3 DNA reads TGCGCCAGCAGCGCCGGGACTAGCGGGGGCAATGAGCAGTTCTTC. It yields the protein CASSAGTSGGNEQFF.

This clone was observed a handful of times. The chain's CDR3 is CASIAETYNEQFF. The CDR3 coding sequence is TGCGCCAGCATAGCGGAAACATACAATGAGCAGTTCTTC. J is TRBJ2-1 and V is TRBV5-1; a weak D match, TRBD2 (6 bases). The V gene's germline CDR1 is SGHRS and CDR2 YFSETQ. This CDR3 region has 13 residues. V dropped 6 bases and J dropped 4 bases, with 11 bases sitting between them.

This clone turned up a few times. The chain joins TRBV19 to TRBJ2-3, with 13 bases that match TRBD2. CDR1 is LNHDA, CDR2 SQIVND, per germline (reference sequence). There are 17 residues in the CDR3. Losses at the gene ends were 3 bases for V and 0 bases for J; bases not matched to a gene: 3. The CDR3 sequence is CASSIQTSGGSTDTQYF. The CDR3 bases are TGTGCCAGTAGTATCCAGACTAGCGGGGGGAGCACAGATACGCAGTATTTT.

This rearrangement joins TRBV20-1 to TRBJ2-7; D unclear. With 7 bases removed from V and 2 bases from J, the gap between germline ends came to 9 bases. The length of the CDR3 is 11 residues. Germline V gene data show CDR1 as DFQATT and CDR2 as SNEGSKA (reference sequence). CDR3 loop: CSGVGTYEQYF. The DNA for the CDR3 is TGCAGTGGAGTCGGAACCTACGAGCAGTACTTC.

This rearrangement joins TRBV4-2 to TRBJ1-2; TRBD1 matches at 8 bases. Germline CDR1 LGHNA, CDR2 YNFKEQ. The CDR3 extends over 14 amino acids. V shed 7 bases and J 7 bases; nucleotides not matched to a gene: 11. The CDR3 region is CASIREQGASGYTF. For the CDR3, the DNA is TGTGCCAGCATCCGAGAGCAGGGGGCCTCTGGCTACACCTTC.

This clone was seen only a few times. The chain recombines TRBV29-1 with TRBJ1-1; 7 positions match TRBD1. Looked up from germline, CDR1 is SQVTM and CDR2 is ANQGSEA. Trimming at V came to 3 bases and at J to 2 bases, leaving 3 bases not matched to a gene. The CDR3 has 13 amino acids. CDR3 sequence reads: CSVEGQLNTEAFF. The CDR3 nucleotides are TGCAGCGTTGAGGGACAGTTAAACACTGAAGCTTTCTTT.

This clone was counted only a few times. The V gene is TRBV28, the J gene TRBJ2-6, with TRBD2 as a possible D gene (6 bases). The ends were cut back, 2 bases at V and 0 bases at J, with 14 bases in the middle. Germline CDR1 reads MDHEN; CDR2 reads SYDVKM. The length of the CDR3 is 18 residues. The CDR3 DNA is TGTGCCAGCAGTTTAGTCGCGGGACGCATCTCTGGGGCCAACGTCCTGACTTTC. This codes for CASSLVAGRISGANVLTF.

V is TRBV4-1 and J is TRBJ2-3; D remains ambiguous. CDR1 and CDR2 from the germline V gene are MGHRA and YSYEKL. Trimming pared 0 bases from V and 7 bases from J, leaving 11 bases between. The CDR3 has 14 amino acids. CDR3 coding DNA: TGCGCCAGCAGCCAAGACCCATATCCAAATACGCAGTATTTT. Translating it yields CASSQDPYPNTQYF.

V is TRBV5-4 and J is TRBJ2-5; maybe TRBD2 (5 bases). Trimming removed 4 bases at V and 5 bases at J, with 15 bases between. CDR1 is SGHNT and CDR2 is YYREEE in the germline V gene (reference sequence). The CDR3 sequence is 14 residues long. In DNA, the CDR3 is TGTGCCAGCAGCGAGAGGCGGACGGGGGAGACCCAGTACTTC. Amino acids: CASSERRTGETQYF.

V and J are TRBV30 and TRBJ2-1; D is ambiguous. The CDR3 length is 14 residues. Trimming removed 2 bases from V and 0 bases from J, with 8 bases in between. The germline CDR1 and CDR2 sequences are GTSNPN and SVGIG (reference sequence). CDR3: CAWSKTSSYNEQFF. The CDR3 bases are TGTGCCTGGAGTAAAACGAGCTCCTACAATGAGCAGTTCTTC.

V is TRBV29-1 and J is TRBJ2-3, with TRBD2 matching over 10 bases. Germline V gives CDR1 SQVTM, CDR2 ANQGSEA. The ends lost 7 bases at V and 4 bases at J; junction bases unmatched: 14. This CDR3 has 16 amino acids. This CDR3 is CSAKFWTSGRADTQYF. The DNA for the CDR3 is TGCAGCGCAAAATTTTGGACTAGCGGTCGAGCAGATACGCAGTATTTT.

The chain links TRBV7-2 to TRBJ1-2; weak D call: TRBD1 (5 bases). This CDR3 spans 15 amino acids. V was pared by 3 bases and J by 1 base, with 12 bases between. Germline V gene data show CDR1 as SGHTA and CDR2 as FQGNSA. This CDR3 reads CASSFRQLRNYGYTF. CDR3 DNA sequence: TGTGCCAGCAGCTTTCGACAGCTTCGTAACTATGGCTACACCTTC.

The gene calls are TRBV29-1 and TRBJ2-6, with 8 bases matching TRBD1. CDR1 SQVTM and CDR2 ANQGSEA come from the germline V gene. J gave up 2 bases and V 5 bases, and 8 bases lay outside the gene matches. The CDR3 has 16 amino acids. CDR3 nucleotide sequence: TGCAGCGTTATGGGACAGGCCACGGCTGGGGCCAACGTCCTGACTTTC. Amino acids: CSVMGQATAGANVLTF.

The chain recombines TRBV14 with TRBJ1-5, with 7 bases aligning to TRBD1. From germline, CDR1 is SGHDN and CDR2 FVKESK. The CDR3 runs 18 residues. V was clipped by 4 bases and J by 6 bases; unmatched bases: 18. The CDR3 reads CASSLRSTPGQLRQPQHF. The CDR3 DNA reads as TGTGCCAGCAGCCTTCGGTCGACACCGGGACAGCTGCGTCAGCCCCAGCATTTT.

The chain couples TRBV18 to TRBJ2-7; tentative D call: TRBD1 (5 bases). Trimming stripped 3 bases from V and 1 base from J, with 10 bases between. Germline V gives CDR1 KGHSH, CDR2 LQKENI. This CDR3 spans 14 amino acids. CDR3 DNA: TGTGCCAGCTCACCTGAGACAGATTCCTACGAGCAGTACTTC. This translates into CASSPETDSYEQYF.

This chain connects TRBV27 to TRBJ2-5, with TRBD2 matching over 7 bases. The CDR3 length is 13 residues. CDR1 and CDR2 (germline): MNHEY, SMNVEV (reference sequence). The J segment lost 4 bases and the V segment lost 5 bases, leaving 4 bases of the junction unmatched. CDR3 region: CASSQWGGETQYF. CDR3 nucleotides: TGTGCCAGCAGTCAATGGGGGGGAGAGACCCAGTACTTC.

This clone was picked up a small number of times. V usage is TRBV29-1 and J usage is TRBJ1-4; possible D gene TRBD1, 6 bases. CDR3 length equals 12 residues. The V gene's germline CDR1 is SQVTM and CDR2 ANQGSEA. The V end lost 7 bases, the J end lost 7 bases, and 13 bases lay between the germline ends. CDR3 protein: CSAKVGGEKLFF. The CDR3, as DNA: TGCAGCGCAAAAGTAGGGGGTGAAAAACTGTTTTTT. Drawing the rest from reference TRBV29-1 and TRBJ1-4, the complete variable domain is SAVISQKPSRDICQRGTSLTIQCQVDSQVTMMFWYRQQPGQSLTLIATANQGSEATYESGFVIDKFPISRPNLTFSTLTVSNMSPEDSSIYLCSAKVGGEKLFFGSGTQLSVL.

This clone was recorded a few times. The J gene is TRBJ2-3, the V gene TRBV7-2, with TRBD1 identical over 10 bases. V trimming: 6 bases; J trimming: 5 bases; junction bases outside the gene matches: 14. From germline, CDR1 is SGHTA and CDR2 FQGNSA. The CDR3 sequence is 17 residues long. The CDR3 DNA is TGTGCCAGCAGGACAGGGGGCGCCCCCCGGGTGGGAGATACGCAGTATTTT. Translation: CASRTGGAPRVGDTQYF.

The chain carries TRBV30 and TRBJ2-5; 7 bases map to TRBD2. The CDR3 loop spans 12 amino acids. Losses at the gene ends were 0 bases for V and 8 bases for J; bases not matched to a gene: 3. Germline loops: CDR1 GTSNPN, CDR2 SVGIG (reference sequence). The CDR3 DNA sequence: TGTGCCTGGAGTGTACGGGGGGAAACCCAGTACTTC. It encodes CAWSVRGETQYF. Full variable domain (outside the CDR3, taken from reference TRBV30 and TRBJ2-5): SQTIHQWPATLVQPVGSPLSLECTVEGTSNPNLYWYRQAAGRGLQLLFYSVGIGQISSEVPQNLSASRPQDRQFILSSKKLLLSDSGFYLCAWSVRGETQYFGPGTRLLVL.

The chain has TRBV29-1 and TRBJ1-2, with TRBD1 matching over 8 bases. V lost 5 bases, J lost 4 bases, and 15 bases stayed unmatched. Germline V gene data show CDR1 as SQVTM and CDR2 as ANQGSEA. The CDR3 is made up of 16 amino acids. Here the CDR3 reads CSVRRDRPSIPYGYTF. The DNA of the CDR3 is TGCAGCGTTCGTCGGGACAGGCCTTCCATCCCCTATGGCTACACCTTC.

Here the CDR3 reads CASLVNQAGPYEQYF. The CDR3 DNA reads TGCGCCAGCTTAGTAAATCAAGCGGGGCCCTACGAGCAGTACTTC. The chain employs TRBV10-2 and TRBJ2-7; TRBD2 agrees at 7 bases. There are 15 residues in the CDR3. Trimming at V came to 8 bases and at J to 2 bases, leaving 12 bases not matched to a gene. Germline V gene sequence: CDR1 WSHSY, CDR2 SAAADI.

V and J are TRBV27 and TRBJ2-2, with 7 nucleotides matching TRBD2. CDR3 length equals 14 residues. V lost 4 bases and J lost 4; bases outside the gene matches: 3. CDR1 and CDR2 (germline): MNHEY, SMNVEV (reference sequence). The CDR3 region has the DNA TGTGCCAGCAGTTATACTAGCGTCACCGGGGAGCTGTTTTTT. It specifies CASSYTSVTGELFF.

The chain carries TRBV27 and TRBJ2-7; TRBD2 matches at 14 bases. The germline gives CDR1 MNHEY, CDR2 SMNVEV (reference sequence). The CDR3 is 17 amino acids. J was trimmed by 3 bases and V by 4 bases; bases with no gene match: 8. CDR3 in amino acids: CASSSWTGTSGGYEQYF. CDR3 bases: TGTGCCAGCAGTTCCTGGACCGGGACTAGCGGGGGCTACGAGCAGTACTTC.